The 15 T cell receptor beta chains presented below share a single source sample, sequenced in a study of early T cells in non-severe SARS-CoV-2 infection. TCRdb independently ran MiXCR on the 5' RACE reads; one entry per CDR3 protein. Of fewer than 40,000 distinct CDR3 sequences listed, around 6.8% are singletons. This sample comprised whole blood, obtained at baseline. These TCRs come from an adult who was a healthcare worker with PCR-confirmed SARS-CoV-2 infection or an uninfected control (not recorded which).

This clonotype was seen a few times. The rearrangement links TRBV24-1 to TRBJ2-5; TRBD2 might be the D (6 bases). The CDR3 is made up of 17 amino acids. In germline, CDR1 is KGHDR, CDR2 SFDVKD. The V and J ends lost 4 bases and 5 bases respectively, with 22 bases between them. The CDR3 coding sequence is TGTGCCACCAGTGACTCCGTCGGGACGGCCAGCGGGGAGACCCAGTACTTC. Translated, it gives CATSDSVGTASGETQYF.

This clonotype turned up a few times. The chain couples TRBV5-6 to TRBJ2-5; possibly TRBD2 for D (6 bases). CDR1 is SGHDT, CDR2 YYEEEE, per germline. V lost 3 bases and J 0 bases, leaving 12 bases between the germline ends. There are 15 residues in the CDR3. The chain's CDR3 is CASSYQGLNQETQYF. DNA of the CDR3: TGTGCCAGCAGCTACCAGGGACTCAACCAAGAGACCCAGTACTTC.

This clonotype was detected ten times or more. The V call is TRBV2, the J call TRBJ2-7, with D unresolved. CDR3 length: 14 amino acids. Trimming removed 10 bases at V and 0 bases at J, with 16 bases between. Germline values: CDR1 SNHLY, CDR2 FYNNEI. CDR3 residues: CANRPTALSYEQYF. Written as DNA, the CDR3 is TGTGCCAACCGACCAACAGCGCTCTCCTACGAGCAGTACTTC.

The chain links TRBV28 to TRBJ2-5; D uncertain. The length of the CDR3 is 15 residues. Looked up from germline, CDR1 is MDHEN and CDR2 is SYDVKM. The V and J ends lost 7 bases and 4 bases respectively, with 19 bases between them. Here the CDR3 DNA reads TGTGCCAGCACCCCACCGCAGTCCCTTGGAGAGACCCAGTACTTC. It codes for CASTPPQSLGETQYF.

The chain carries TRBV7-6 and TRBJ2-3; TRBD1 might be the D (7 bases). The CDR3 spans 15 residues. V dropped 4 bases and J dropped 3 bases, with 14 bases sitting between them. The germline V gene encodes CDR1 SGHVS and CDR2 FNYEAQ. The CDR3 nucleotides read TGTGCCAGCAGCTCCGACAGGGCGGGGACAGATACGCAGTATTTT. It is translated as CASSSDRAGTDTQYF.

The chain links TRBV12-3 or TRBV12-4 to TRBJ1-4; 7 nucleotides match TRBD1. Trimming cost V 5 bases and J 3 bases; bases outside gene matches: 9. The CDR3 is made up of 16 amino acids. The chain's CDR3 is CASSPQRTGANEKLFF. The DNA for the CDR3 is TGTGCCAGCAGTCCCCAGCGGACAGGAGCTAATGAAAAACTGTTTTTT.

This clonotype has at least ten counts. The chain uses TRBV5-6 and TRBJ2-2; D not certain. The germline gives CDR1 SGHDT, CDR2 YYEEEE. The CDR3 consists of 16 residues. V lost 1 base and J 4 bases, leaving 14 bases between the germline ends. The CDR3 reads CASSLNKGLLTGELFF. In DNA, the CDR3 is TGTGCCAGCAGCTTGAACAAGGGCTTACTCACCGGGGAGCTGTTTTTT.

This clonotype was found many times. The chain has TRBV24-1 and TRBJ2-2, with TRBD2 matching over 13 bases. In germline, CDR1 is KGHDR, CDR2 SFDVKD. The J segment lost 2 bases and the V segment lost 3 bases, leaving 2 bases of the junction unmatched. The CDR3 totals 17 residues. CDR3 nucleotide sequence: TGTGCCACCAGTGATCCGGGACTAGCGGGAAACACCGGGGAGCTGTTTTTT. This gives the protein CATSDPGLAGNTGELFF.

This chain uses TRBV6-1 with TRBJ2-1, with D perhaps being TRBD1 or TRBD2 (5 bases each). In germline, CDR1 is MNHNS, CDR2 SASEGT. The germline V and J ends were trimmed by 1 base and 8 bases, with 15 bases remaining between them. This CDR3 comprises 15 residues. CDR3 sequence reads: CASSEEWGNVDEQFF. CDR3 DNA: TGTGCCAGCAGTGAAGAATGGGGGAACGTTGATGAGCAGTTCTTC.

The chain recombines TRBV7-8 with TRBJ1-5; D gene unclear. From germline, CDR1 is SGHVS and CDR2 FQNEAQ. This CDR3 is built from 13 residues. V was pared by 1 base and J by 7 bases, with 8 bases between. CDR3 residues: CASSLGAGQPQHF. DNA for the CDR3: TGTGCCAGCAGCTTAGGGGCGGGGCAGCCCCAGCATTTT.

This clonotype was counted only a few times. The chain uses TRBV5-1 and TRBJ2-1; D is unresolved. Germline-derived CDR1 and CDR2 are SGHRS and YFSETQ. V lost 4 bases, J lost 10 bases, and 15 bases lay in between. This CDR3 has 13 residues. This CDR3 is CASSQQWAYEQFF. The CDR3 DNA reads as TGCGCCAGCAGCCAACAATGGGCATACGAGCAGTTCTTC.

This clonotype showed up many times. The rearrangement joins TRBV5-6 to TRBJ2-3; 9 bases fit TRBD1. This CDR3 spans 17 amino acids. Germline V CDR1 and CDR2: SGHDT, YYEEEE. After removal of 3 bases from V and 3 bases from J, the junction contained 11 bases not matched to a gene. The CDR3 sequence: CASSWTITGTGTDTQYF. CDR3 in DNA: TGTGCCAGCAGCTGGACTATTACCGGGACAGGGACAGATACGCAGTATTTT.

This clonotype was observed at least ten times. The chain combines TRBV6-4 with TRBJ2-3; 7 positions match TRBD2. Germline assignment: CDR1 MRHNA and CDR2 SNTAGT. The CDR3 consists of 14 residues. Losses at the gene ends were 2 bases for V and 2 bases for J; bases not matched to a gene: 1. The CDR3 nucleotides are TGTGCCAGCAGTGACGGGAGGGCCACAGATACGCAGTATTTT. Protein sequence: CASSDGRATDTQYF.

The chain has TRBV4-2 and TRBJ2-1; 12 positions match TRBD1. Germline-derived CDR1 and CDR2 are LGHNA and YNFKEQ. This CDR3 is built from 16 residues. Trimming at V came to 3 bases and at J to 4 bases, leaving 4 bases not matched to a gene. The CDR3 loop is CASSHVGQGAYNEQFF. As DNA, the CDR3 is TGTGCCAGCAGCCACGTGGGACAGGGGGCGTACAATGAGCAGTTCTTC.

The genes are TRBV3-1 and TRBJ2-1; TRBD2 agrees at 7 bases. The CDR3 length is 16 residues. With 4 bases clipped from V and 0 bases from J, the junction kept 6 bases outside the gene matches. From germline, CDR1 is LGHDT and CDR2 YNNKEL (reference sequence). DNA for the CDR3: TGTGCCAGCAGCCCGGGGGGTATCAACTCCTACAATGAGCAGTTCTTC. It specifies CASSPGGINSYNEQFF.